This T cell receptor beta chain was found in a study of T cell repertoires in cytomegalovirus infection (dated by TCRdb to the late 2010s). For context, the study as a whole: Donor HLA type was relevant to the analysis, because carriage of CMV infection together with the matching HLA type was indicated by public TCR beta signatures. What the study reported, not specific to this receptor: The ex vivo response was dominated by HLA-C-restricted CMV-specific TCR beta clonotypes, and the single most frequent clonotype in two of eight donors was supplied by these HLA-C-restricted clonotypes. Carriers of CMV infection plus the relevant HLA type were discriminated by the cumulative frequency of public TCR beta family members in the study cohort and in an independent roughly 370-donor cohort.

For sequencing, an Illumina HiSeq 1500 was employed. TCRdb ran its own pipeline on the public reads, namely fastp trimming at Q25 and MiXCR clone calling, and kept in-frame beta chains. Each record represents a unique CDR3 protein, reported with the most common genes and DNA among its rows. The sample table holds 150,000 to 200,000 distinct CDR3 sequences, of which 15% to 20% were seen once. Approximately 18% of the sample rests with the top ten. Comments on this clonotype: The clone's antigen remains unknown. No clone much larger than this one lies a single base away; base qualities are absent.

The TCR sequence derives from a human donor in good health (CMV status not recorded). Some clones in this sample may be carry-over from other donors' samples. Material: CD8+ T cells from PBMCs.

The nucleotide sequence is TGTGCCAGCAGAGGAGACAGGGTCCTGACTTTC. Its amino acids are CASRGDRVLTF. The sequence joins TRBV2 to TRBJ2-6; TRBD1 could be the D gene, as 6 bases match. As encoded in the germline V gene, CDR1 is SNHLY while CDR2 is FYNNEI. V and J are truncated by 6 bases and 13 bases respectively, leaving an intervening sequence of 10 bases. Measured from the cysteine to the phenylalanine, the CDR3 is 11 residues long. Just CDR3 DNA is preserved here, 33 bases in frame from base 1.